The source of this T cell receptor (beta chain) is a study of blood T cell repertoires in COVID-19. Here immunoSEQ multiplex PCR was the method, and the copy in TCRdb shows in-frame clones only, minus some. This table has around 300,000 clones, roughly 86% appearing once. The V gene end was trimmed by 2 bases and the J gene end by 3 bases; junction bases not matched to a gene: 3. The germline V gene encodes CDR1 SGHRS and CDR2 YFSETQ. The CDR3 totals 14 residues. The sequencing input was PBMCs or T cells enriched from blood (not recorded which). The receptor's source is a woman aged 25 to 45 who had recovered from COVID-19. The rearrangement uses TRBV5-1 and TRBJ1-2; 8 bases align to TRBD1. The CDR3 loop is CASSLEGQDYGYTF. CDR3 bases: TGCGCCAGCAGCTTAGAGGGACAGGACTATGGCTACACCTTC. The full variable domain, in which reference TRBV5-1 and TRBJ1-2 provide the parts outside the CDR3, is KAGVTQTPRYLIKTRGQQVTLSCSPISGHRSVSWYQQTPGQGLQFLFEYFSETQRNKGNFPGRFSGRQFSNSRSEMNVSTLELGDSALYLCASSLEGQDYGYTFGSGTRLTVV.